The rows below give T cell receptor beta chains drawn from one sample of a study of cytomegalovirus exposure and HLA in healthy donors. Using immunoSEQ multiplex PCR, the repertoire was profiled, and TCRdb retains in-frame clones only, with some absent. This sample has hundreds of thousands of clones, with roughly 87% found just once. The sequencing input was PBMCs. Receptors were obtained from a man between 18 and 35 years old in good health and CMV-seropositive. Both conserved end residues are part of each CDR3.

v_call: TRBV6-5
cdr3_aa: CASSYSEQASYEQYF

v_call: TRBV18
cdr3_aa: CARPGGGQLMNYGYTF

v_call: TRBV28
cdr3_aa: CASSLGGQGSGEQYF

v_call: TRBV7-9
cdr3_aa: CASSLLLVHQETQYF

v_call: TRBV5-4
cdr3_aa: CASSLAGGPLEQYF

v_call: TRBV5-4
cdr3_aa: CASSLDPAYEQYF

v_call: TRBV6-1
cdr3_aa: CASSEARNQPQHF

v_call: TRBV6-5
cdr3_aa: CASRSSGRGNEQFF

v_call: TRBV7-2
cdr3_aa: CASSLTRDTEAFF

v_call: TRBV2
cdr3_aa: CASSRAGTVNQPQHF

v_call: TRBV7-6
cdr3_aa: CASSLARLETQYF

v_call: TRBV5-1
cdr3_aa: CASSLWRTGGLDEQYF

v_call: TRBV6-5
cdr3_aa: CASSYSQNQRNTIYF

v_call: TRBV27
cdr3_aa: CASSAGTGSNQETQYF

v_call: TRBV6-6
cdr3_aa: CASSYYSSGSGYEQYF

v_call: TRBV10-3
cdr3_aa: CAISESVKGPSGANVLTF

v_call: TRBV27
cdr3_aa: CASTSWDTRTGYDNQPQHF

v_call: TRBV5-4
cdr3_aa: CASSGTGVPGYTF

v_call: TRBV27
cdr3_aa: CASSSDSSGTGVNQPQHF

v_call: TRBV4-1
cdr3_aa: CASSQRGLAMDGELFF

v_call: TRBV18
cdr3_aa: CASSPLAGVSTGELFF

v_call: TRBV4-1
cdr3_aa: CASSQVASGRAYEQYF

v_call: TRBV7-2
cdr3_aa: CASSLVGGITDTQYF

v_call: TRBV6-1
cdr3_aa: CASSEIGDEQFF

v_call: TRBV5-1
cdr3_aa: CASSLWGQATEAFF

v_call: TRBV5-1
cdr3_aa: CASSAQSGATYGNTIYF

v_call: TRBV7-2
cdr3_aa: CASSLAGGNQPQHF

v_call: TRBV2
cdr3_aa: CASNVQGAYTEAFF

v_call: TRBV7-6
cdr3_aa: CASSSRQGVDEQFF

v_call: TRBV2
cdr3_aa: CASSPGTVNQPQHF

v_call: TRBV6-6
cdr3_aa: CASSYDEDKQETQYF

v_call: TRBV4-3
cdr3_aa: CASSQDRQGAGANVLTF

v_call: TRBV5-1
cdr3_aa: CASSLEDRGNEQFF

v_call: TRBV2
cdr3_aa: CASSAIRQETQYF

v_call: TRBV7-9
cdr3_aa: CASSLGTRVLVEQYF

v_call: TRBV28
cdr3_aa: CASSRGQVVYEQYF

v_call: TRBV6-6
cdr3_aa: CASSYAQGDTEAFF

v_call: TRBV9
cdr3_aa: CASSVTSGSTGELFF

v_call: TRBV6-5
cdr3_aa: CASSSIAGGYEQYF

v_call: TRBV11-2
cdr3_aa: CASSSTRNLAGQETQYF

v_call: TRBV4-1
cdr3_aa: CASSQVPGQRNEKLFF

v_call: TRBV13
cdr3_aa: CASSLDRGDYGYTF